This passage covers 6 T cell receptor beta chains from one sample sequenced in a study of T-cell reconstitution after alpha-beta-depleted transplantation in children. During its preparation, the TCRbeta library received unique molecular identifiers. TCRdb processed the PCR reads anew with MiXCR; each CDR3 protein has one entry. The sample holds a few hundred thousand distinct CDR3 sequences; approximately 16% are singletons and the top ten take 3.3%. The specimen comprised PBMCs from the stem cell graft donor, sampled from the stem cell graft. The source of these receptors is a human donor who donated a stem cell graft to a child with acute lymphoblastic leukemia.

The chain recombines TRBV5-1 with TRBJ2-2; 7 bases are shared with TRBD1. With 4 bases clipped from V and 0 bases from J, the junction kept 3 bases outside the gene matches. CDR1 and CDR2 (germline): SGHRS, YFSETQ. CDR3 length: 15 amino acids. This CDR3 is CASSVGQANTGELFF. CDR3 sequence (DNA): TGCGCCAGCAGCGTTGGACAGGCGAACACCGGGGAGCTGTTTTTT.

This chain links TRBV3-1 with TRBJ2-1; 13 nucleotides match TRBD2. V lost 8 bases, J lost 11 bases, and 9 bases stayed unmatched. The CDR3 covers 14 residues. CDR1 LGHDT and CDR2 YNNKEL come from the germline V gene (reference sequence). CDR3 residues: CASRSTSGRTQQFF. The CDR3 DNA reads TGTGCCAGCCGTTCGACTAGCGGGAGGACCCAGCAGTTCTTC.

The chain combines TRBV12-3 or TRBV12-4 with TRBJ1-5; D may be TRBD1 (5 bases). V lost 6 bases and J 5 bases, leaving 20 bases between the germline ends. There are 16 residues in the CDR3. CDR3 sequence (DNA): TGTGCCAGCAGCCCCAACTCAAGGGTCAGGGATCAGCCCCAGCATTTT. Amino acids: CASSPNSRVRDQPQHF.

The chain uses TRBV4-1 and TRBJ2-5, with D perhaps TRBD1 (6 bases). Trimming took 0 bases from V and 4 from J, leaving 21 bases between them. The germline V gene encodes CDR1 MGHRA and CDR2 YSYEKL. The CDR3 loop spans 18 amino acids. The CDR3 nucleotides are TGCGCCAGCAGCCAAGAAGATCAGGGGCAGGCTCGGGCAGAGACCCAGTACTTC. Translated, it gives CASSQEDQGQARAETQYF.

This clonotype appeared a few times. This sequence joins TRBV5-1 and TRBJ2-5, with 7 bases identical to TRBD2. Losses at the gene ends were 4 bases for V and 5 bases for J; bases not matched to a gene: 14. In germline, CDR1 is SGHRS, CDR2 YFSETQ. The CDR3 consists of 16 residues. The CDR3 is CASSVGGNPLVETQYF. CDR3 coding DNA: TGCGCCAGCAGCGTGGGAGGGAACCCCTTGGTGGAGACCCAGTACTTC.

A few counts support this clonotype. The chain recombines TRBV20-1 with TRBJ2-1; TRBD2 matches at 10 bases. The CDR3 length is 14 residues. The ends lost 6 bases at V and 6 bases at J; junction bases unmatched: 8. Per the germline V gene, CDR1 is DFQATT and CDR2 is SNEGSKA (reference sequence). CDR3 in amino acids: CSARSGRAGNEQFF. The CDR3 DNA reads TGCAGTGCCAGAAGCGGGAGGGCTGGCAATGAGCAGTTCTTC.